Each of the 23 T cell receptor beta chains below was sequenced from the same sample in a study of T cell repertoires in cytomegalovirus infection. Antigens for these TCRs are unknown. TCRdb re-analysed the reads in MiXCR, keeping a single row per CDR3 protein. Of hundreds of thousands of distinct CDR3 sequences listed, around 32% were seen once; the top ten hold 18%. Sample: cultured PBMCs, taken from culture after CMV antigen stimulation. The receptors derive from a human donor in good health (CMV status not recorded). Some clones in this sample may be carry-over from other donors' samples.

The chain combines TRBV6-6 with TRBJ1-1; the D gene is possibly TRBD1 (6 bases). V was clipped by 6 bases and J by 9 bases, with 20 bases between them. Germline lookup yields CDR1 MNHNY and CDR2 SVGAGI (reference sequence). The CDR3 loop spans 14 amino acids. This CDR3 reads CASRPYRAGNKAFF. In nucleotides, the CDR3 is TGTGCCAGCAGACCCTACAGGGCTGGAAACAAAGCTTTCTTT.

There are a few counts of this clonotype. This chain connects TRBV12-3 or TRBV12-4 to TRBJ1-6, with 11 bases that match TRBD1. This CDR3 region has 15 residues. V trimming: 6 bases; J trimming: 7 bases; junction bases outside the gene matches: 5. The CDR3 loop is CASSRGTGGNSPLHF. CDR3 nucleotides: TGTGCCAGCAGCCGCGGGACAGGGGGGAATTCACCCCTCCACTTT.

This chain links TRBV7-9 with TRBJ1-1, with D possibly being TRBD1 (6 bases). In germline, CDR1 is SEHNR, CDR2 FQNEAQ (reference sequence). Trimming removed 1 base from V and 2 bases from J, with 11 bases in between. The CDR3 totals 15 residues. CDR3 sequence: CASSLDRVENTEAFF. CDR3 nucleotide sequence: TGTGCCAGCAGCTTAGACAGGGTTGAAAACACTGAAGCTTTCTTT.

The chain has TRBV20-1 and TRBJ2-6, with D unclear. This CDR3 contains 15 residues. V lost 0 bases and J 0 bases, leaving 6 bases between the germline ends. Germline lookup yields CDR1 DFQATT and CDR2 SNEGSKA (reference sequence). Here the CDR3 DNA reads TGCAGTGCTAGAGATCGAGGCTCTGGGGCCAACGTCCTGACTTTC. It translates to CSARDRGSGANVLTF.

V usage is TRBV9 and J usage is TRBJ2-1, with TRBD2 identical over 8 bases. This CDR3 comprises 15 residues. Germline lookup yields CDR1 SGDLS and CDR2 YYNGEE. V lost 1 base to trimming and J lost 4 bases; unmatched junction nucleotides: 4. The CDR3 DNA reads TGTGCCAGCAGCGTAACTAGCGGATATTACAATGAGCAGTTCTTC. Translated, it gives CASSVTSGYYNEQFF.

This clonotype was recorded at least ten times. The chain couples TRBV7-2 to TRBJ2-1; 10 bases align to TRBD2. The trim removed 5 bases at V and 2 bases at J, leaving 3 bases unmatched. CDR1 is SGHTA, CDR2 FQGNSA, per germline. This CDR3 contains 15 residues. This chain's CDR3 is CASSQSGGAYNEQFF. CDR3 sequence (DNA): TGTGCCAGCAGCCAAAGCGGGGGGGCCTACAATGAGCAGTTCTTC.

The sample holds a few counts of this clonotype. V usage is TRBV10-3 and J usage is TRBJ1-1; 7 bases line up with TRBD1. CDR1 is ENHRY, CDR2 SYGVKD, per germline. CDR3 size: 13 residues. The trim removed 6 bases at V and 6 bases at J, leaving 7 bases unmatched. The CDR3 protein is CAIRGDSPSEAFF. The DNA of the CDR3 is TGTGCCATCAGGGGGGACAGCCCGTCTGAAGCTTTCTTT.

This clonotype has more than one count but fewer than ten. V usage is TRBV7-8 and J usage is TRBJ2-1; D might be TRBD2 (6 bases). Trimming took off 5 bases at V and 5 bases at J, with 34 bases between the two ends. The CDR3 has 21 residues. The germline CDR1 and CDR2 sequences are SGHVS and FQNEAQ. As DNA, the CDR3 is TGTGCCAGCAGCCCAGGGTCAGCGGGTAGTCTTTTTAGGGCGACAAACAATGAGCAGTTCTTC. Residues: CASSPGSAGSLFRATNNEQFF.

This rearrangement joins TRBV27 to TRBJ1-2; unclear D gene. The CDR3 is made up of 14 amino acids. Trimming cost V 3 bases and J 3 bases, with 11 bases left between them. The germline V gene has CDR1 MNHEY and CDR2 SMNVEV (reference sequence). CDR3 residues: CASSFHGEHYGYTF. DNA for the CDR3: TGTGCCAGCAGTTTTCATGGGGAACACTATGGCTACACCTTC.

This chain joins TRBV7-9 and TRBJ2-1; D is undetermined. Germline values: CDR1 SEHNR, CDR2 FQNEAQ (reference sequence). The CDR3 spans 10 residues. V was shortened by 6 bases and J by 12 bases, with 9 bases between the two germline ends. Written as DNA, the CDR3 is TGTGCCAGCAGTTCCGCCTTGCAGTTCTTC. It specifies CASSSALQFF.

The gene calls are TRBV7-2 and TRBJ2-1, with D tentatively TRBD1 (6 bases). V lost 6 bases, J lost 5 bases, and 8 bases lay in between. CDR1 SGHTA and CDR2 FQGNSA come from the germline V gene. CDR3 length: 12 residues. The CDR3 DNA is TGTGCCAGCAGTCGGGACAACAATGAGCAGTTCTTC. Its protein is CASSRDNNEQFF.

This clonotype has more than one count but fewer than ten. The CDR3 DNA reads TGTGCCAGCAGAGACCCCCCGGGGTTGAACACTGAAGCTTTCTTT. It translates to CASRDPPGLNTEAFF. The genes are TRBV6-1 and TRBJ1-1; D remains unclear. Germline lookup yields CDR1 MNHNS and CDR2 SASEGT. The CDR3 spans 15 residues. V was clipped by 6 bases and J by 0 bases, with 14 bases between them.

Regarding this clonotype: This may stem from a read error, because a much larger clone lies one nucleotide away. V and J are TRBV7-2 and TRBJ2-3; 10 nucleotides agree with TRBD2. Per germline, CDR1 SGHTA and CDR2 FQGNSA. The CDR3 extends over 16 amino acids. J gave up 6 bases and V 2 bases, and 8 bases lay outside the gene matches. The CDR3: CASSLIASGSGDTQYF. CDR3 in DNA: TGTGCCAGCAGCTTAATTGCTAGCGGGAGTGGGGATACGCAGTATTTT.

J is TRBJ2-3 and V is TRBV27; the D is unclear. This CDR3 has 15 residues. V was clipped by 3 bases and J by 2 bases, with 12 bases between them. Germline CDR1 and CDR2: MNHEY and SMNVEV (reference sequence). CDR3 residues: CASSFLASATDTQYF. CDR3 DNA sequence: TGTGCCAGCAGTTTTTTGGCAAGCGCCACAGATACGCAGTATTTT.

This chain uses TRBV2 with TRBJ1-5; a weak D match, TRBD1 (5 bases). The CDR3 covers 13 residues. V shed 7 bases and J shed 10 bases, with 17 bases lying between them. The germline CDR1 and CDR2 sequences are SNHLY and FYNNEI. The CDR3 nucleotides are TGTGCCAGCACGGAGACAGAGTCAGTCCCCCAGCATTTT. Translation: CASTETESVPQHF.

Details on this clonotype: One junction end disagrees with the germline gene, perhaps due to a read error. J is TRBJ2-2 and V is TRBV12-3 or TRBV12-4; D might be TRBD1 (5 bases). The CDR3 consists of 15 residues. The CDR3 spells CTSSLNGAKTGELFF. In nucleotides, the CDR3 is TGTACCAGCAGTTTAAATGGGGCGAAGACCGGGGAGCTGTTTTTT.

This clonotype was observed a handful of times. The chain is built from TRBV6-8 and TRBJ2-7, with D maybe TRBD1 (5 bases). Germline CDR1 MNHGY, CDR2 SAAAGT. This CDR3 has 14 amino acids. Trimming shortened V by 0 bases and J by 5 bases, and 11 bases separated the two germline ends. CDR3 loop: CASSYSTDTNEQYF. The CDR3 coding sequence is TGTGCCAGCAGTTACTCGACGGACACCAACGAGCAGTACTTC.

The chain couples TRBV6-2 or TRBV6-3 to TRBJ1-6, with D possibly matching TRBD1 (5 bases). CDR1 is MNHEY, CDR2 SVGEGT, per germline. The CDR3 totals 16 residues. V lost 7 bases to trimming and J lost 10 bases, with 23 bases between them. The CDR3 bases are TGTGCCAGCACCAACCGGGAGCGCAGGGTCGGATCACCCCTCCACTTT. It specifies CASTNRERRVGSPLHF.

This clonotype was observed a handful of times. The V gene is TRBV12-3 or TRBV12-4, the J gene TRBJ2-1; D may be TRBD1 or TRBD2 (5 bases each). Deletions cut 1 base from V and 12 bases from J, with 10 bases between. The CDR3 is made up of 12 amino acids. Here the CDR3 DNA reads TGTGCCAGCAGTTTAGGGTTTGGGACGCAGTTCTTC. This gives the protein CASSLGFGTQFF.

V and J are TRBV15 and TRBJ1-1; tentatively, D is TRBD1 (5 bases). From germline, CDR1 is LNHNV and CDR2 YYDKDF (reference sequence). CDR3 length: 16 amino acids. Deletions cut 7 bases from V and 2 bases from J, with 20 bases between. The CDR3 here is CATTGSRVIANTEAFF. CDR3 in DNA: TGTGCCACCACAGGATCCAGGGTAATAGCCAACACTGAAGCTTTCTTT.

This clonotype appeared a few times. The gene calls are TRBV12-3 or TRBV12-4 and TRBJ1-1; D ambiguous. Trimming removed 10 bases from V and 0 bases from J, with 9 bases in between. This CDR3 contains 12 residues. The DNA for the CDR3 is TGTGCCACCCGCAACATGAACACTGAAGCTTTCTTT. Translated, it gives CATRNMNTEAFF.

This chain connects TRBV5-1 to TRBJ1-1; D is perhaps TRBD1 (5 bases). CDR3 length: 13 residues. The germline V gene encodes CDR1 SGHRS and CDR2 YFSETQ. With 4 bases removed from V and 7 bases from J, the gap between germline ends came to 14 bases. This CDR3 reads CASSPGGGVEAFF. The CDR3, as DNA: TGCGCCAGCAGCCCGGGAGGAGGGGTTGAAGCTTTCTTT.

The chain couples TRBV7-6 to TRBJ2-3, with a possible D match to TRBD2 (6 bases). Trimming removed 3 bases at V and 0 bases at J, with 10 bases between. The CDR3 runs 15 residues. CDR1 SGHVS and CDR2 FNYEAQ come from the germline V gene. CDR3 sequence: CASSLGLTSTDTQYF. CDR3 nucleotide sequence: TGTGCCAGCAGCTTGGGACTTACTAGCACAGATACGCAGTATTTT.